Sequencing of this T cell receptor (beta chain) was carried out in a study of T cells after yellow fever vaccination. Study-wide points: Subsequent to the booster, the majority of primary-vaccination clones reappeared (around 97% CD4, 85% to 90% CD8).

Trimming stripped 0 bases from V and 2 bases from J, with 3 bases between. This CDR3 has 13 amino acids. Germline lookup yields CDR1 SGDLS and CDR2 YYNGEE. A process of 5'RACE template switching, which added a universal primer site and UMIs, was used to make TCR cDNA. Using its own MiXCR run on the 5' RACE reads, TCRdb lists one record per CDR3 protein. The data contain tens of thousands of distinct CDR3 sequences, about 7.2% of them singletons. The sample holds many counts of this clonotype. Antigen unknown. The sequence was obtained from a man aged 18-30 years who received the YFV17D yellow fever vaccine. V and J are TRBV9 and TRBJ1-5; D call uncertain. This sample comprised CD8+ T cells sorted from PBMCs, obtained around 10 days after the first yellow fever vaccination. CDR3 DNA sequence: TGTGCCAGCAGCGTAGCTGGCAATCAGCCCCAGCATTTT. As protein: CASSVAGNQPQHF.